This entry concerns a single TCR beta chain. Antigen: not known. Measured with immunoSEQ multiplex PCR; TCRdb has only the in-frame clones, and not every one. Of 60,000 to 70,000 clones listed, approximately 85% are singletons. Trimming took 5 bases from V and 6 from J, leaving 16 bases between them. The CDR3 contains 15 residues. Per germline, CDR1 SEHNR and CDR2 FQNEAQ (reference sequence). The entry originates in a study of T cell responses to AZD1222 COVID-19 vaccine. Study-wide background: Researchers grouped second doses given at about 4 or about 12 weeks into one pool. Study outcomes and limitations: Baseline testing showed seropositivity in only a handful of AZD1222 recipients.

This receptor was identified in an adult in good health. The chain is built from TRBV7-9 and TRBJ1-4; D perhaps matches TRBD1 (5 bases). The sequenced sample was peripheral blood, obtained on day 0 of AZD1222 vaccination. CDR3 DNA: TGTGCCAGCAGCGCCCCCGGGACGGAAGATGAAAAACTGTTTTTT. It specifies CASSAPGTEDEKLFF.